This TCR beta chain came from a study of blood T cells in healthy people across ages. This clonotype came up a few times. Its antigen is currently unknown. Study observations and caveats: Expanded clonotype changes were possibly confounded by unknown donor CMV status. Age showed a roughly linear inverse relationship with TCR beta diversity per million T cells. PBMCs left unsorted prevented a conclusive naive versus antigen-experienced comparison.

Primed by a sample-barcoded 5' primer and a J-beta primer mix, a second PCR proceeded for 7 to 11 cycles. Each TCR beta cDNA got a 12-nucleotide random molecular identifier. TCRdb redid the calling of the 5' RACE reads with MiXCR, one entry per CDR3 protein. Seen here are about 1,500,000 distinct CDR3 sequences, approximately 42% observed once, and the top ten hold approximately 7.9%. The CDR3 consists of 19 residues. Germline V gene data show CDR1 as LGHDT and CDR2 as YNNKEL (reference sequence). V lost 0 bases to trimming and J lost 0 bases, with 18 bases between them. The sequenced sample consisted of blood. The source of this sequence is a woman under 30 in good health. The chain uses TRBV3-1 and TRBJ1-5; D perhaps matches TRBD1 (6 bases). CDR3 loop: CASSQDGGRGAHSNQPQHF. Here the CDR3 DNA reads TGTGCCAGCAGCCAAGATGGAGGGCGGGGGGCGCATAGCAATCAGCCCCAGCATTTT.